This T cell receptor beta chain was identified in a study of T cell changes during pregnancy in multiple sclerosis. Repertoires were generated with immunoSEQ multiplex PCR, while TCRdb's copy carries only in-frame clones and drops some. The sample contains some 49,000 clones, around 90% of which appear only once. Germline-derived CDR1 and CDR2 are MNHNY and SVGAGI (reference sequence). The CDR3 is made up of 15 amino acids. The V segment lost 4 bases and the J segment 0 bases; nucleotides outside the gene matches: 0. This clonotype was obtained from a female donor with multiple sclerosis, enrolled in a pregnancy study. Sequencing used CD8+ T cells from peripheral blood mononuclear cells, obtained in the second trimester of pregnancy. The chain couples TRBV6-6 to TRBJ2-6; 7 bases agree with TRBD1. The CDR3 DNA follows: TGTGCCAGCAGTTGGGACAGCTCTGGGGCCAACGTCCTGACTTTC. Translation gives CASSWDSSGANVLTF.